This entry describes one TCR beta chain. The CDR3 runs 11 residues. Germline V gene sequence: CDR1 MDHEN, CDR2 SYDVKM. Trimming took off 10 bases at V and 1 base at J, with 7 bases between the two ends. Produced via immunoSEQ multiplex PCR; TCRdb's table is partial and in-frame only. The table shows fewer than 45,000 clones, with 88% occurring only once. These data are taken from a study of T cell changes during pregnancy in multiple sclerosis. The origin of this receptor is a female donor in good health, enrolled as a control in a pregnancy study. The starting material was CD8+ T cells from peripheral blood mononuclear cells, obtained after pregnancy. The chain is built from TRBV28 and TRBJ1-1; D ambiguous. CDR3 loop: CATGGNTEAFF. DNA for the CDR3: TGTGCCACCGGAGGGAACACTGAAGCTTTCTTT.